This T cell receptor beta chain was obtained from a study of blood T cell repertoires in COVID-19. Trimming shortened V by 7 bases and J by 4 bases, and 12 bases separated the two germline ends. The CDR3 has 13 residues. As originally analysed: Estimates of nucleated cell counts were drawn from the amplification of reference gene primers. Produced via immunoSEQ multiplex PCR; TCRdb's table is partial and in-frame only. From that table come the V and J calls and clone size; the DNA was used to work out D and trimming. The sample holds 150,000 or so clones; just over 90% are singletons and the top ten take approximately 2.2%.

The sample was peripheral blood. The chain couples TRBV12-3 or TRBV12-4 to TRBJ2-3; D unresolved. This clonotype originated in a man aged 18-30 years with acute or convalescent COVID-19. CDR3 sequence reads: CASTLGLPDTQYF. CDR3 DNA: TGTGCCAGCACCCTGGGCCTCCCAGATACGCAGTATTTT.